This T cell receptor beta chain was identified in a study of PD-L1 blockade in urothelial cancer. The overall study: The analyses of blood took place 3 weeks (second dose) and 6 weeks after treatment start.

Time point indicated: pretreatment peripheral blood. This clone was found once. Only in-frame clones appear in the TCRdb table, and some are missing; sequencing was by immunoSEQ multiplex PCR. The table records under 80,000 clones, about four fifths of them present only once. The ends lost 4 bases at V and 8 bases at J; junction bases unmatched: 13. Looked up from germline, CDR1 is MNHEY and CDR2 is SVGAGI. The CDR3 spans 15 residues. The source is a man aged 70 or older with urothelial cancer. This sequence joins TRBV6-5 and TRBJ1-2, with 7 bases identical to TRBD1. The sample consisted of PBMCs, taken around atezolizumab (anti-PD-L1) treatment. The CDR3 protein is CASSSDGGQQVGYTF. CDR3 nucleotide sequence: TGTGCCAGCAGTTCGGATGGGGGACAGCAGGTGGGCTACACCTTC.